This T cell receptor beta chain was recorded in a study of blood T cell repertoires in COVID-19. Assay: immunoSEQ multiplex PCR; the TCRdb copy retains only in-frame clones and omits some. The sample has approximately 300,000 clones, 86% seen once; the top ten hold over 3.5%. The germline V and J ends were trimmed by 5 bases and 0 bases, with 5 bases remaining between them. CDR3 size: 13 residues. Germline V gives CDR1 MNHEY, CDR2 SVGAGI. Input material: PBMCs or T cells enriched from blood (not recorded which). The chain couples TRBV6-5 to TRBJ1-3; D call uncertain. This TCR came from a man aged 30 to 39 who had recovered from COVID-19. The CDR3 sequence is CASSQNSGNTIYF. The CDR3 nucleotides are TGTGCCAGCAGTCAGAACTCTGGAAACACCATATATTTT.